Following are 5 T cell receptor beta chains from one sample sequenced in a study of Graves' ophthalmopathy and Graves' hyperthyroidism. Amplification of TCR beta CDR3 regions used RNA transcripts. In the first round, RT-PCR was carried out with HTBI primers, and a multiplex PCR formed the second round. In TCRdb, the multiplex PCR reads were re-called with MiXCR into one record per CDR3 protein. The sample lists around 590,000 distinct CDR3 sequences; less than 45% were seen once. The sample comprised peripheral blood or thyroid tissue (not recorded which). These receptors were collected from an adult man with Graves' hyperthyroidism.

Remarks on this clonotype: One end of the junction varies from germline; a read error may be responsible. The chain couples TRBV9 to TRBJ2-5; 11 bases match TRBD2. Germline values: CDR1 SGDLS, CDR2 YYNGEE. The CDR3 loop spans 17 amino acids. CDR3 nucleotides: TGTGCCAGCAGCGTAGTCGGTAGCGGGGGGGCCGGAGAGACCCGGTACTTC. Its protein product is CASSVVGSGGAGETRYF.

This clonotype was found many times. The J gene is TRBJ1-2, the V gene TRBV19; D is uncertain. Trimming left V 1 base short and J 4 bases short, with 16 bases between. The germline V gene has CDR1 LNHDA and CDR2 SQIVND (reference sequence). The CDR3 totals 16 residues. CDR3 DNA sequence: TGTGCCAGTAGTATAGGAGGATCGCAGCTACTCTATGGCTACACCTTC. Amino acid sequence: CASSIGGSQLLYGYTF.

With respect to this clonotype: A much larger clone is a single base away; this may be a read error. V and J are TRBV6-1 and TRBJ2-6; the D is unclear. CDR1 is MNHNS, CDR2 SASEGT, per germline. The CDR3 runs 16 residues. V was shortened by 6 bases and J by 1 base, with 13 bases between the two germline ends. The CDR3: CASSNLKVSGANVLTF. The CDR3 bases are TGTGCCAGCAGCAACCTCAAGGTATCTGGGGCCAACGTCCTGACTTTC.

This clonotype was seen repeatedly, ten times or more. The rearrangement joins TRBV10-3 to TRBJ2-5; D might be TRBD1 (5 bases). CDR1 is ENHRY and CDR2 is SYGVKD in the germline V gene. V lost 10 bases and J lost 7, with 16 bases in between. The CDR3 contains 12 residues. The CDR3 protein is CATEDRLRTQYF. CDR3 sequence (DNA): TGTGCCACCGAAGACAGACTGCGGACCCAGTACTTC.

This clonotype turned up a few times. This rearrangement joins TRBV7-9 to TRBJ1-2; no clear D gene. Trimming took off 1 base at V and 0 bases at J, with 9 bases between the two ends. This CDR3 is built from 15 residues. CDR1 is SEHNR and CDR2 is FQNEAQ in the germline V gene (reference sequence). The CDR3 sequence: CASSLGQVANYGYTF. Here the CDR3 DNA reads TGTGCCAGCAGCTTAGGGCAGGTCGCTAACTATGGCTACACCTTC. The full variable domain, its missing parts supplied by reference TRBV7-9 and TRBJ1-2, is DTGVSQNPRHKITKRGQNVTFRCDPISEHNRLYWYRQTLGQGPEFLTYFQNEAQLEKSRLLSDRFSAERPKGSFSTLEIQRTEQGDSAMYLCASSLGQVANYGYTFGSGTRLTVV.